One sample yielded the 28 T cell receptor beta chains listed below, sequenced in a study of a mutant IDH1 vaccine in newly diagnosed glioma. TCRdb's copy holds only in-frame clones and misses some; the assay was immunoSEQ multiplex PCR. The sample carries under 40,000 clones, roughly 78% recorded once. The time point was: week 11, during vaccination. In every dose of vaccine, 300 ug of mutant IDH1 20-mer peptide was given alongside topical imiquimod. Their recognized antigens are unknown. The input for sequencing was PBMCs, taken from a glioma patient whose treatment included an IDH1 peptide vaccine. These TCRs come from a man aged 25 to 45 with glioma.

The V and J genes are TRBV19 and TRBJ2-7; 8 bases agree with TRBD2. Germline V gene data show CDR1 as LNHDA and CDR2 as SQIVND (reference sequence). With V trimmed by 4 bases and J by 5 bases, 4 bases remained unmatched. This CDR3 is built from 13 residues. CDR3 region: CASSTSGSNEQYF. CDR3 nucleotide sequence: TGTGCCAGTAGTACCAGCGGGAGTAACGAGCAGTACTTC.

The rearrangement links TRBV5-1 to TRBJ2-7; TRBD1 or TRBD2 may be the D gene (5 bases each). Germline V gene lookup returns CDR1 SGHRS and CDR2 YFSETQ. This CDR3 is 15 amino acids long. V was clipped by 1 base and J by 5 bases, with 16 bases between them. The CDR3 coding sequence is TGCGCCAGCAGCTTGCAGGCAGGGACGTCCAACGAGCAGTACTTC. It is translated as CASSLQAGTSNEQYF.

This clone came up once. This chain connects TRBV10-3 to TRBJ1-5; the D is unclear. V was clipped by 10 bases and J by 11 bases, with 21 bases between them. Germline CDR1 ENHRY, CDR2 SYGVKD. This CDR3 region has 13 residues. CDR3 region: CARRDVPFSAQHF. The DNA for the CDR3 is TGTGCCAGACGGGATGTCCCATTTTCGGCCCAGCATTTT.

The chain employs TRBV7-9 and TRBJ1-1; D perhaps matches TRBD1 (6 bases). Germline assignment: CDR1 SEHNR and CDR2 FQNEAQ (reference sequence). Trimming shortened V by 0 bases and J by 5 bases, and 13 bases separated the two germline ends. The CDR3 is 15 residues long. The DNA for the CDR3 is TGTGCCAGCAGCTTAGCCACAGGGCCGGGGACTGAAGCTTTCTTT. It is translated as CASSLATGPGTEAFF.

This sequence joins TRBV30 and TRBJ2-1; the match to TRBD2 covers 14 bases. Unmatched junction bases numbered 4, after V lost 1 base and J lost 8 bases. This CDR3 region has 15 residues. Germline V CDR1 and CDR2: GTSNPN, SVGIG (reference sequence). As DNA, the CDR3 is TGTGCCTGGAGTGGGGGACTAGCGGGGGCCGATGAGCAGTTCTTC. Amino acids: CAWSGGLAGADEQFF.

V is TRBV4-1 and J is TRBJ1-4; 7 bases map to TRBD1. Germline CDR1 is MGHRA and CDR2 is YSYEKL. CDR3 length: 16 residues. The V gene end was trimmed by 2 bases and the J gene end by 7 bases; junction bases not matched to a gene: 10. The CDR3 loop reads CASSQYYRGASEKLFF. In DNA, the CDR3 is TGCGCCAGCAGCCAATACTACAGGGGTGCCTCTGAAAAACTGTTTTTT.

The chain carries TRBV2 and TRBJ1-6; 7 bases align to TRBD1. Germline trimming cut 4 bases from V and 7 bases from J; bases unmatched to any gene: 4. This CDR3 comprises 14 residues. Germline V gene data show CDR1 as SNHLY and CDR2 as FYNNEI. The CDR3 loop reads CASSAEGGNSPLHF. The CDR3 DNA follows: TGTGCCAGCAGTGCGGAAGGGGGCAATTCACCCCTCCACTTT.

The rearrangement joins TRBV30 to TRBJ2-7; TRBD2 is a possible D gene (5 bases). Germline CDR1 reads GTSNPN; CDR2 reads SVGIG (reference sequence). V was trimmed by 2 bases and J by 5 bases, leaving 10 bases between them. This CDR3 contains 12 residues. CDR3 region: CAWSTTGDEQYF. The CDR3, as DNA: TGTGCCTGGAGTACAACCGGGGACGAGCAGTACTTC.

The chain carries TRBV9 and TRBJ1-1; no definite D call. The CDR3 extends over 14 amino acids. With 0 bases removed from V and 6 bases from J, the gap between germline ends came to 12 bases. Germline V gene data show CDR1 as SGDLS and CDR2 as YYNGEE. The chain's CDR3 is CASSVGARGAEAFF. The CDR3 DNA reads as TGTGCCAGCAGCGTAGGGGCCCGTGGGGCTGAAGCTTTCTTT.

This rearrangement joins TRBV18 to TRBJ1-5; D call uncertain. The V gene lost 4 bases and the J gene lost 0 bases, with 7 bases spanning the gap. Per germline, CDR1 KGHSH and CDR2 LQKENI. This CDR3 comprises 14 residues. CDR3 DNA sequence: TGTGCCAGCTCACTCGCATATAGCAATCAGCCCCAGCATTTT. It is translated as CASSLAYSNQPQHF.

The chain has TRBV30 and TRBJ2-2, with 11 bases matching TRBD2. Trimming at V came to 4 bases and at J to 6 bases, leaving 16 bases not matched to a gene. The CDR3 extends over 18 amino acids. Germline V gene data show CDR1 as GTSNPN and CDR2 as SVGIG (reference sequence). The CDR3 sequence: CAWTPPLAGAGEAGELFF. CDR3 nucleotides: TGTGCCTGGACACCCCCACTAGCGGGGGCCGGGGAAGCCGGGGAGCTGTTTTTT.

J is TRBJ1-5 and V is TRBV6-5; D is uncertain. CDR1 is MNHEY and CDR2 is SVGAGI in the germline V gene. There are 14 residues in the CDR3. The V end was cut by 6 bases, the J end by 0 bases, with 9 bases between. CDR3 residues: CASSPRSSNQPQHF. CDR3 coding DNA: TGTGCCAGCAGCCCTAGAAGTAGCAATCAGCCCCAGCATTTT.

The rearrangement uses TRBV4-1 and TRBJ2-3, with a tentative D call TRBD2 (5 bases). V lost 1 base and J 5 bases, leaving 10 bases between the germline ends. Germline CDR1 reads MGHRA; CDR2 reads YSYEKL. The CDR3 contains 14 residues. The CDR3 DNA follows: TGCGCCAGCAGCCAAGGGGCGGGTCGAGATACGCAGTATTTT. Its protein is CASSQGAGRDTQYF.

The chain combines TRBV9 with TRBJ2-5; 7 bases are a match to TRBD1. This CDR3 region has 13 residues. CDR1 and CDR2 from the germline V gene are SGDLS and YYNGEE. With 3 bases clipped from V and 7 bases from J, the junction kept 6 bases outside the gene matches. The CDR3 coding sequence is TGTGCCAGCAGCGGTCAGGGGGAAGGGACCCAGTACTTC. Its translation: CASSGQGEGTQYF.

The CDR3 region has the DNA TGTGCCTCCGGGACTAGCGGGAATGAGCAGTACTTC. This sequence encodes CASGTSGNEQYF. The V gene is TRBV9, the J gene TRBJ2-7, with 13 bases that match TRBD2. The CDR3 extends over 12 amino acids. V was clipped by 10 bases and J by 7 bases; unmatched bases: 5. Germline V gene sequence: CDR1 SGDLS, CDR2 YYNGEE.

This clone was detected a few times. In DNA, the CDR3 is TGTGCCAGCAGCTTTGGGGACAATGAGCAGTTCTTC. The encoded protein is CASSFGDNEQFF. This chain joins TRBV7-2 and TRBJ2-1, with D unclear. Germline V gene data show CDR1 as SGHTA and CDR2 as FQGNSA. Deletions cut 3 bases from V and 5 bases from J, with 5 bases between. The CDR3 loop spans 12 amino acids.

The chain couples TRBV7-6 to TRBJ2-5; 7 positions agree with TRBD2. Trimming took 0 bases from V and 1 from J; bases not matched to a gene: 5. CDR3 length equals 16 residues. CDR1 is SGHVS, CDR2 FNYEAQ, per germline. CDR3 sequence: CASSLAGWGGQETQYF. In nucleotides, the CDR3 is TGTGCCAGCAGCTTAGCCGGGTGGGGGGGCCAAGAGACCCAGTACTTC.

This clone was observed once. CDR3 in DNA: TGTGCCAGCAGCCCACGACAGAGGGCGGAGCAGCCCCAGCATTTT. The encoded protein is CASSPRQRAEQPQHF. This chain connects TRBV6-5 to TRBJ1-5, with D perhaps matching TRBD1 (5 bases). Germline CDR1 MNHEY, CDR2 SVGAGI. V lost 6 bases and J 7 bases, leaving 19 bases between the germline ends. The CDR3 runs to 15 residues.

This clone was recorded only once. The rearrangement links TRBV5-1 to TRBJ2-7; 7 bases line up with TRBD2. The V gene's germline CDR1 is SGHRS and CDR2 YFSETQ. With V trimmed by 4 bases and J by 0 bases, 7 bases remained unmatched. The length of the CDR3 is 15 residues. As DNA, the CDR3 is TGCGCCAGCAGCGGGGGGGAAGGGGTCTCCTACGAGCAGTACTTC. Translated, it gives CASSGGEGVSYEQYF. The full variable domain, with the rest looked up from reference TRBV5-1 and TRBJ2-7, is KAGVTQTPRYLIKTRGQQVTLSCSPISGHRSVSWYQQTPGQGLQFLFEYFSETQRNKGNFPGRFSGRQFSNSRSEMNVSTLELGDSALYLCASSGGEGVSYEQYFGPGTRLTVT.

V is TRBV28 and J is TRBJ2-2; D is unclear. Per germline, CDR1 MDHEN and CDR2 SYDVKM. The CDR3 sequence is 16 residues long. V lost 3 bases to trimming and J lost 3 bases, with 14 bases between them. The CDR3 reads CASSFDRRWDTGELFF. The CDR3 coding sequence is TGTGCCAGCAGTTTTGACCGCCGGTGGGACACCGGGGAGCTGTTTTTT.

This chain uses TRBV27 with TRBJ1-2; D possibly corresponds to TRBD1 (5 bases). The CDR3 totals 17 residues. Germline values: CDR1 MNHEY, CDR2 SMNVEV (reference sequence). V dropped 4 bases and J dropped 2 bases, with 20 bases sitting between them. CDR3 nucleotide sequence: TGTGCCAGCAGTTCCACACCCTGGGGGGTGGGCAACTATGGCTACACCTTC. This encodes CASSSTPWGVGNYGYTF.

The sample holds a few counts of this clone. This chain uses TRBV20-1 with TRBJ1-1, with D perhaps matching TRBD1 (6 bases). Germline V lookup: CDR1 DFQATT, CDR2 SNEGSKA (reference sequence). CDR3 length equals 11 residues. V was clipped by 4 bases and J by 6 bases, with 9 bases between them. CDR3 nucleotide sequence: TGCAGTGCTACAGGGGTCGCTGAAGCTTTCTTT. The encoded protein is CSATGVAEAFF.

The J gene is TRBJ1-2, the V gene TRBV5-4, with no clear D. The CDR3 is 14 residues long. Germline V gene data show CDR1 as SGHNT and CDR2 as YYREEE (reference sequence). Trimming took off 1 base at V and 4 bases at J, with 11 bases between the two ends. The CDR3 DNA is TGTGCCAGCAGCTTGCACCAGGTCCTCTATGGCTACACCTTC. Its protein product is CASSLHQVLYGYTF.

The CDR3 is CASRQISGNTIYF. The CDR3 DNA reads TGTGCCAGTAGACAGATCTCTGGAAACACCATATATTTT. This sequence joins TRBV6-5 and TRBJ1-3, with D tentatively TRBD1 (5 bases). The CDR3 consists of 13 residues. Germline loops: CDR1 MNHEY, CDR2 SVGAGI. Trimming cost V 9 bases and J 0 bases, with 9 bases left between them.

The CDR3 spells CASSPIQGGGYPNQPQHF. CDR3 bases: TGTGCCAGCTCACCAATCCAGGGAGGGGGTTATCCGAATCAGCCCCAGCATTTT. The rearrangement links TRBV18 to TRBJ1-5, with D perhaps TRBD1 (6 bases). V dropped 2 bases and J dropped 4 bases, with 21 bases sitting between them. The germline V gene encodes CDR1 KGHSH and CDR2 LQKENI. The CDR3 totals 18 residues.

V usage is TRBV6-6 and J usage is TRBJ2-2; 9 nucleotides match TRBD1. Germline V gene data show CDR1 as MNHNY and CDR2 as SVGAGI (reference sequence). Unmatched junction bases numbered 2, after V lost 0 bases and J lost 3 bases. The CDR3 is 16 amino acids. As DNA, the CDR3 is TGTGCCAGCAGTTACTCACAGGGGGCGCACACCGGGGAGCTGTTTTTT. Its protein product is CASSYSQGAHTGELFF.

This chain links TRBV27 with TRBJ2-7; 9 positions agree with TRBD1. The germline V gene has CDR1 MNHEY and CDR2 SMNVEV (reference sequence). The CDR3 spans 14 residues. V shed 6 bases and J 2 bases; nucleotides not matched to a gene: 5. This chain's CDR3 is CASSAGTGPYEQYF. The CDR3 DNA follows: TGTGCCAGCAGCGCCGGGACAGGGCCCTACGAGCAGTACTTC.

The rearrangement links TRBV7-8 to TRBJ1-6, with TRBD1 identical over 9 bases. The CDR3 has 16 amino acids. With 5 bases clipped from V and 7 bases from J, the junction kept 9 bases outside the gene matches. CDR1 is SGHVS, CDR2 FQNEAQ, per germline. CDR3 nucleotides: TGTGCCAGCAGCCGACCCACGGGACAGGGCAATTCACCCCTCCACTTT. Protein sequence: CASSRPTGQGNSPLHF.